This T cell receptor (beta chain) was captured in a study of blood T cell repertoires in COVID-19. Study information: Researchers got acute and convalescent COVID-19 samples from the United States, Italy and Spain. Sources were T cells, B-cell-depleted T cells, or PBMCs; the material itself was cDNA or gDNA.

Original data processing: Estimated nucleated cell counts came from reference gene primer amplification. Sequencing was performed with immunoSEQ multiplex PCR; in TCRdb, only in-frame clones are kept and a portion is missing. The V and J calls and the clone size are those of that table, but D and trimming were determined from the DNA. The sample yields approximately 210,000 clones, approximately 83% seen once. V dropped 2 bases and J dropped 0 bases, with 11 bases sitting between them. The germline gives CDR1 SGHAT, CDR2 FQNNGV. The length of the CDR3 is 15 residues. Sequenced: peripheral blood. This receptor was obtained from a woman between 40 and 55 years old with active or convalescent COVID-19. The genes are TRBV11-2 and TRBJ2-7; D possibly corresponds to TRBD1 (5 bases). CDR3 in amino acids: CASSLQGWDSYEQYF. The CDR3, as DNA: TGTGCCAGCAGCTTACAGGGATGGGACTCCTACGAGCAGTACTTC.